This T cell receptor beta chain derives from a study of CD8 T cells in Susac syndrome. With random hexamers, roughly 0.45 to 1 ug RNA was reverse transcribed. TCRdb recomputed calls from the immunoSEQ multiplex PCR reads with MiXCR, one row per CDR3 protein. The data show 55,000 to 80,000 distinct CDR3 sequences, around 93% seen once. Germline CDR1 is LNHNV and CDR2 is YYDKDF (reference sequence). The V end lost 2 bases, the J end lost 6 bases, and 21 bases lay between the germline ends. The CDR3 sequence is 17 residues long. The receptor was isolated from a human donor with Susac syndrome. The material sequenced was CD4+ T cells from PBMCs. The chain joins TRBV15 to TRBJ2-3; D is tentatively TRBD1 or TRBD2 (5 bases each). The CDR3 here is CATSRISGALSDDTQYF. The CDR3 DNA reads as TGTGCCACCAGCAGAATTTCCGGGGCTCTCTCCGACGATACGCAGTATTTT.